The clone carrying this T cell receptor (beta chain) has ten or more counts. The target antigen is unknown. The germline CDR1 and CDR2 sequences are DFQATT and SNEGSKA (reference sequence). The V and J ends lost 1 base and 1 base, in that order; junction bases with no gene match: 4. The CDR3 spans 16 residues. The sample comes from a study of Graves' ophthalmopathy and Graves' hyperthyroidism. Study outcomes and limitations: Predictions made by the model for ophthalmopathy progression reached approximately 71% sensitivity and almost 75% specificity. Most thyroid clonotypes with frequency above 0.001 were detected in blood too.

Amplification of TCR beta CDR3 regions used RNA transcripts. First-round RT-PCR with HTBI primers preceded a second-round multiplex PCR. TCRdb passed the multiplex PCR reads through MiXCR, listing each CDR3 protein once. The sample lists about 500,000 distinct CDR3 sequences; 35% to 40% were seen once. The sequenced material came from peripheral blood or thyroid tissue (not recorded which). The rearrangement links TRBV20-1 to TRBJ1-1; TRBD1 aligns across 12 bases. The TCR comes from an adult man with Graves' hyperthyroidism. The CDR3 region is CSARVRDRGPNTEAFF. The CDR3 region has the DNA TGCAGTGCTAGAGTACGGGACAGGGGGCCGAACACTGAAGCTTTCTTT.